This is a list of T cell receptor beta chains from one sample in a study of shared clonotypes between healthy human individuals. The data were produced by immunoSEQ multiplex PCR, yet TCRdb's version contains in-frame clones alone and is incomplete. The table has fewer than 700,000 clones, approximately 95% seen once; the top ten hold approximately 0.12%. Sequencing was performed on naive CD8+ T cells sorted from blood. All receptors derive from a woman aged 25 to 39 in good health. CDR3s include the opening cysteine and the closing phenylalanine or tryptophan. The D gene is left open where the match is weak. Size values are once, few and many counts, or a class for expanded clones, and some rows have none.

cdr3_aa,cdr3_nt,v_call,clone_size,j_call,d_call
CASSLAASGRYNEQFF,TGCGCCAGCAGCTTGGCCGCTAGCGGGAGGTACAATGAGCAGTTCTTC,TRBV5-1,-,TRBJ2-1,TRBD2
CASSQLTGGNQPQHF,TGTGCCAGCAGCCAACTAACGGGGGGCAATCAGCCCCAGCATTTT,TRBV7-8,-,TRBJ1-5,-
CAIEGASEAFF,TGTGCCATCGAGGGGGCAAGTGAAGCTTTCTTT,TRBV6-1,-,TRBJ1-1,TRBD1
CASSDRAVYTGELFF,TGTGCCAGCAGCGACCGGGCCGTTTACACCGGGGAGCTGTTTTTT,TRBV9,-,TRBJ2-2,-
CASSLFAGGRLETQYF,TGTGCCAGCAGCTTATTCGCGGGAGGGCGTTTGGAGACCCAGTACTTC,TRBV11-2,-,TRBJ2-5,TRBD2
CASSLGSGAGELFF,TGTGCCAGCAGCTTGGGTTCAGGGGCCGGGGAGCTGTTTTTT,TRBV5-6,-,TRBJ2-2,-
CASSLYHRGGSYEQYF,TGTGCCAGCAGTTTATATCACCGAGGGGGCTCCTACGAGCAGTACTTC,TRBV27,-,TRBJ2-7,-
CASSFLGGGGQETQYF,TGTGCCAGCAGTTTCCTCGGAGGGGGTGGGCAAGAGACCCAGTACTTC,TRBV28,-,TRBJ2-5,-
CASSFSPRAGGPYEQYF,TGTGCCAGCAGTTTCTCCCCTAGAGCGGGAGGGCCATACGAGCAGTACTTC,TRBV28,-,TRBJ2-7,TRBD2
CASSLGAGRVGGETQYF,TGTGCCAGCAGCTTAGGGGCAGGGCGGGTAGGGGGAGAGACCCAGTACTTC,TRBV11-2,once,TRBJ2-5,-
CATHPQVRANVLTF,TGTGCCACCCACCCTCAGGTCAGGGCCAACGTCCTGACTTTC,TRBV28,-,TRBJ2-6,-
CASNIGATTEAFF,TGTGCCAGCAACATTGGGGCGACCACTGAAGCTTTCTTT,TRBV28,few,TRBJ1-1,-
CAISDRGPTGANEQFF,TGTGCCATCAGTGATAGGGGGCCCACCGGCGCGAATGAGCAGTTCTTC,TRBV10-3,-,TRBJ2-1,TRBD1
CASSGGGQVNTGELFF,TGTGCCAGCAGCGGGGGGGGACAGGTGAACACCGGGGAGCTGTTTTTT,TRBV4-2,-,TRBJ2-2,-
CASPRTRGQVRDEQYF,TGTGCCAGCCCCCGGACACGCGGACAGGTCCGGGACGAGCAGTACTTC,TRBV2,-,TRBJ2-7,TRBD1